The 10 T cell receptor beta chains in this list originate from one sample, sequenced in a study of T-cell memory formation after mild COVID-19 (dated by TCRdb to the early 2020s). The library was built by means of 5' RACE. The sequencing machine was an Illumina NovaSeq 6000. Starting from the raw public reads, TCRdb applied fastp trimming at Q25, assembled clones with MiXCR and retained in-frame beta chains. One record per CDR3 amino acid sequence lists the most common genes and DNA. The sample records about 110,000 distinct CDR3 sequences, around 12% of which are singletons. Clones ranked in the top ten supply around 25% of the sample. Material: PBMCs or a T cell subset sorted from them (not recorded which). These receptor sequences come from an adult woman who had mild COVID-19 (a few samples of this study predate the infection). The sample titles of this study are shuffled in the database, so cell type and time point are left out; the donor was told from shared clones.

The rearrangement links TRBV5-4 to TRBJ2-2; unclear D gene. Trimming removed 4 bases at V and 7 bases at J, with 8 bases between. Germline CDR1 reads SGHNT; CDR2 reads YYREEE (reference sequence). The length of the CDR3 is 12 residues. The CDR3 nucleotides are TGTGCCAGCAGCCGTAATGGCGGGGAGCTGTTTTTT. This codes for CASSRNGGELFF.

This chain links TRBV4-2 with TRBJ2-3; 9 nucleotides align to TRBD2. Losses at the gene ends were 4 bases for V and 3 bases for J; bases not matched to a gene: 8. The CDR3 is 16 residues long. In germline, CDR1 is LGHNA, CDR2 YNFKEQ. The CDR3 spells CASSPSAGGTTDTQYF. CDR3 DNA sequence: TGTGCCAGCAGCCCAAGTGCGGGAGGGACGACAGATACGCAGTATTTT.

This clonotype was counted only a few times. The CDR3 nucleotides are TGTGCCAGCAGCGTAGATAACAGTAATGAAAAACTGTTTTTT. It codes for CASSVDNSNEKLFF. V usage is TRBV9 and J usage is TRBJ1-4; D is uncertain. CDR1 SGDLS and CDR2 YYNGEE come from the germline V gene. Trimming removed 0 bases from V and 4 bases from J, with 7 bases in between. The CDR3 has 14 amino acids.

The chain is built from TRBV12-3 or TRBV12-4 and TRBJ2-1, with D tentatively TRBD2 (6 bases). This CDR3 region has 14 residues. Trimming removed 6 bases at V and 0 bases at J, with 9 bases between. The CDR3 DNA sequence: TGTGCCAGCAGAAACGGGGGCTCCTACAATGAGCAGTTCTTC. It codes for CASRNGGSYNEQFF.

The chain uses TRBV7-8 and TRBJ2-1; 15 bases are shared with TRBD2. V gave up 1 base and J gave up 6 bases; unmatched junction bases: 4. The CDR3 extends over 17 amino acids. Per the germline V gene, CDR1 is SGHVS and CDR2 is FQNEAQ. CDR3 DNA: TGTGCCAGCAGCTTAGAGGGACTAGCGGGGGGTCGCAATGAGCAGTTCTTC. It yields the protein CASSLEGLAGGRNEQFF.

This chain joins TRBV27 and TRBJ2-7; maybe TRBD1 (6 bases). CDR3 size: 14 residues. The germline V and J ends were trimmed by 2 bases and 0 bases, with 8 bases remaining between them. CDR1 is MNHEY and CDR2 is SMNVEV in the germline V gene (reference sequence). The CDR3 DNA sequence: TGTGCCAGCAGTTTAGACAGGTACTCCTACGAGCAGTACTTC. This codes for CASSLDRYSYEQYF.

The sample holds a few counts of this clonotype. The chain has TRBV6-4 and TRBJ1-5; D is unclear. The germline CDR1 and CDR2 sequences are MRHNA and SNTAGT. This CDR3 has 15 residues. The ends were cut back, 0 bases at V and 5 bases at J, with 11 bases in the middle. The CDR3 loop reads CASSDSKVRDQPQHF. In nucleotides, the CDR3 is TGTGCCAGCAGTGACTCGAAGGTCCGCGATCAGCCCCAGCATTTT.

DNA of the CDR3: TGTGCCAGCAGCTTACATGCTAGCGCCTACGAGCAGTACTTC. This encodes CASSLHASAYEQYF. This rearrangement joins TRBV7-9 to TRBJ2-7; D perhaps matches TRBD2 (6 bases). This CDR3 is 14 amino acids long. Trimming took off 2 bases at V and 2 bases at J, with 10 bases between the two ends. The germline CDR1 and CDR2 sequences are SEHNR and FQNEAQ (reference sequence). The whole variable domain, filled in from reference TRBV7-9 and TRBJ2-7, reads DTGVSQNPRHKITKRGQNVTFRCDPISEHNRLYWYRQTLGQGPEFLTYFQNEAQLEKSRLLSDRFSAERPKGSFSTLEIQRTEQGDSAMYLCASSLHASAYEQYFGPGTRLTVT.

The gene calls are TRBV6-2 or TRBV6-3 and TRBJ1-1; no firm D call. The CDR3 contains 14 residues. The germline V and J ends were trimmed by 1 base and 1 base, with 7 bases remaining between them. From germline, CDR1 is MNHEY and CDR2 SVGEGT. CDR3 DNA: TGTGCCAGCAGTTACTTTTCCGAGAACACTGAAGCTTTCTTT. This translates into CASSYFSENTEAFF.

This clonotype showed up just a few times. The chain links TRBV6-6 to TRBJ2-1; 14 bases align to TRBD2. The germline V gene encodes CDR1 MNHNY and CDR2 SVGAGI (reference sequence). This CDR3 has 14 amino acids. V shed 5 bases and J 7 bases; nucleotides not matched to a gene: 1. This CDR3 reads CASSRLAGGNEQFF. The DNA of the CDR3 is TGTGCCAGCAGTAGACTAGCGGGAGGGAATGAGCAGTTCTTC.